These 25 T cell receptor beta chains came from one sample sequenced in a study of molecular identifiers for immune sequencing clone quantification. TCRdb re-called the PCR reads through MiXCR, storing one row per CDR3 protein. Altogether over 600,000 distinct CDR3 sequences are present, about 20% being singletons, with the ten largest covering 0.75% to 0.95%. Input material: naive CD8+ T cells from blood, with Jurkat cell RNA spiked in. The subset here: FACS-sorted CD8+CD4-CCR7+CD45RA+ naive T cells. The origin of the receptors is a human donor in good health. Some libraries in this study had Jurkat cell RNA spiked in.

This clonotype has only a few counts. This sequence joins TRBV10-3 and TRBJ2-2; D is perhaps TRBD2 (5 bases). CDR1 ENHRY and CDR2 SYGVKD come from the germline V gene. V was shortened by 0 bases and J by 5 bases, with 16 bases between the two germline ends. The CDR3 is made up of 17 amino acids. The CDR3 here is CAISESKGSEATGELFF. Written as DNA, the CDR3 is TGTGCCATCAGTGAGTCGAAGGGTAGCGAAGCTACCGGGGAGCTGTTTTTT.

This clonotype was counted many times. The chain uses TRBV4-1 and TRBJ2-1; TRBD2 aligns across 8 bases. CDR3 length equals 16 residues. From germline, CDR1 is MGHRA and CDR2 YSYEKL. With V trimmed by 0 bases and J by 4 bases, 5 bases remained unmatched. This chain's CDR3 is CASSQDKVAGYNEQFF. The CDR3 bases are TGCGCCAGCAGCCAAGATAAGGTAGCGGGGTACAATGAGCAGTTCTTC.

In its sample, this clonotype was seen many times. The chain carries TRBV7-9 and TRBJ1-1, with a possible D match to TRBD1 (6 bases). The V end lost 3 bases, the J end lost 3 bases, and 11 bases lay between the germline ends. Germline loops: CDR1 SEHNR, CDR2 FQNEAQ (reference sequence). This CDR3 spans 14 amino acids. This chain's CDR3 is CASSLDSSYTEAFF. The CDR3 DNA follows: TGTGCCAGCAGCTTGGACAGCTCATACACTGAAGCTTTCTTT.

This clonotype was detected only a few times. V is TRBV20-1 and J is TRBJ2-1; 8 bases match TRBD1. Germline CDR1 DFQATT, CDR2 SNEGSKA (reference sequence). V gave up 0 bases and J gave up 7 bases; unmatched junction bases: 14. The CDR3 is 17 amino acids. The chain's CDR3 is CSARESQDREWANEQFF. The CDR3 nucleotides read TGCAGTGCTAGAGAATCGCAGGACAGGGAGTGGGCTAATGAGCAGTTCTTC.

This clonotype came up a few times. This rearrangement joins TRBV5-5 to TRBJ1-6, with D possibly matching TRBD1 (5 bases). Germline assignment: CDR1 SGHKS and CDR2 YYEKEE (reference sequence). The CDR3 consists of 13 residues. Trimming removed 3 bases from V and 8 bases from J, with 9 bases in between. CDR3 loop: CASSYMGDSPLHF. For the CDR3, the DNA is TGTGCCAGCAGCTACATGGGGGATTCACCCCTCCACTTT.

This clonotype was seen a handful of times. A much larger clone differs from this one at a single base, so this may be a read error. The rearrangement links TRBV6-1 to TRBJ2-6; weak D call: TRBD2 (5 bases). V was shortened by 6 bases and J by 2 bases, with 14 bases between the two germline ends. Germline V gene data show CDR1 as MNHNS and CDR2 as SASEGT. This CDR3 is built from 16 residues. The CDR3 spells CASRVPPSPGANVLTF. In DNA, the CDR3 is TGTGCCAGCAGGGTACCCCCTAGCCCTGGGGCCAACGTCCTGACTTTC.

This clonotype was observed at least ten times. The genes are TRBV28 and TRBJ1-1, with D possibly matching TRBD1 (5 bases). Per the germline V gene, CDR1 is MDHEN and CDR2 is SYDVKM. The CDR3 runs to 14 residues. Trimming took 2 bases from V and 2 from J, leaving 9 bases between them. Here the CDR3 reads CASSLVQANTEAFF. CDR3 in DNA: TGTGCCAGCAGTTTAGTACAGGCCAACACTGAAGCTTTCTTT. The variable domain in full, completed from reference TRBV28 and TRBJ1-1, reads DVKVTQSSRYLVKRTGEKVFLECVQDMDHENMFWYRQDPGLGLRLIYFSYDVKMKEKGDIPEGYSVSREKKERFSLILESASTNQTSMYLCASSLVQANTEAFFGQGTRLTVV.

The chain links TRBV9 to TRBJ2-1; D is unresolved. Trimming cost V 4 bases and J 0 bases, with 11 bases left between them. Germline CDR1 is SGDLS and CDR2 is YYNGEE. The length of the CDR3 is 15 residues. CDR3 loop: CASSYDMSSYNEQFF. In nucleotides, the CDR3 is TGTGCCAGCAGCTACGACATGAGCTCCTACAATGAGCAGTTCTTC.

This clonotype was seen many times. The J gene is TRBJ1-1, the V gene TRBV5-1; D is possibly TRBD1 (5 bases). V was shortened by 4 bases and J by 4 bases, with 14 bases between the two germline ends. This CDR3 contains 14 residues. CDR1 is SGHRS and CDR2 is YFSETQ in the germline V gene. Written as DNA, the CDR3 is TGCGCCAGCAGCCTTACCAGGGTCGGCACTGAAGCTTTCTTT. Its translation: CASSLTRVGTEAFF.

This clonotype showed up just a few times. The J gene is TRBJ2-5, the V gene TRBV3-1; D gene unclear. In germline, CDR1 is LGHDT, CDR2 YNNKEL (reference sequence). The length of the CDR3 is 18 residues. The ends were cut back, 0 bases at V and 1 base at J, with 18 bases in the middle. CDR3 nucleotide sequence: TGTGCCAGCAGCCAAGATGATTCAGCAGGATCGCGCCAAGAGACCCAGTACTTC. Residues: CASSQDDSAGSRQETQYF.

Details on this clonotype: The junction departs from the called germline gene at one end, perhaps through a read error. This chain connects TRBV27 to TRBJ2-1, with D tentatively TRBD2 (6 bases). In germline, CDR1 is MNHEY, CDR2 SMNVEV (reference sequence). The CDR3 is 11 amino acids. In nucleotides, the CDR3 is TGTGTCAGCAGTTTGAGCGGGGAGCAGTTCTTC. Its translation: CVSSLSGEQFF.

To note about this clonotype: This may come from a read error, since a much larger clone is one base off. The chain combines TRBV6-5 with TRBJ1-2; D possibly corresponds to TRBD1 (5 bases). Germline V gives CDR1 MNHEY, CDR2 SVGAGI. The germline V and J ends were trimmed by 6 bases and 8 bases, with 16 bases remaining between them. This CDR3 spans 13 amino acids. The CDR3 sequence: CASRRSGARGYTF. For the CDR3, the DNA is TGTGCCAGCAGGAGGTCTGGGGCGCGAGGCTACACCTTC.

This clonotype has a count of ten or more. The V and J genes are TRBV20-1 and TRBJ1-5; 8 bases agree with TRBD1. The germline V gene has CDR1 DFQATT and CDR2 SNEGSKA (reference sequence). The trim removed 5 bases at V and 0 bases at J, leaving 3 bases unmatched. This CDR3 spans 14 amino acids. The CDR3 protein is CSAADRDSNQPQHF. The CDR3 region has the DNA TGCAGTGCTGCGGACAGGGATAGCAATCAGCCCCAGCATTTT.

The V call is TRBV29-1, the J call TRBJ2-2, with unresolved D. With 6 bases removed from V and 9 bases from J, the gap between germline ends came to 14 bases. There are 12 residues in the CDR3. CDR1 is SQVTM and CDR2 is ANQGSEA in the germline V gene. CDR3 in amino acids: CSVVLPRRELFF. CDR3 nucleotide sequence: TGCAGCGTCGTCCTGCCCCGCAGGGAGCTGTTTTTT.

This clonotype appeared many times. V usage is TRBV6-2 or TRBV6-3 and J usage is TRBJ2-6; no reliable D call. V was clipped by 6 bases and J by 0 bases, with 9 bases between them. Germline V lookup: CDR1 MNHEY, CDR2 SVGEGT. This CDR3 region has 15 residues. The CDR3 loop is CASSEINSGANVLTF. The CDR3 nucleotides are TGTGCCAGCAGCGAAATAAACTCTGGGGCCAACGTCCTGACTTTC.

There are many counts of this clonotype. CDR3 bases: TGTGCCAGCAGTCCAGGAAGCGGGGGGGCGACAGATACGCAGTATTTT. This encodes CASSPGSGGATDTQYF. The chain has TRBV6-2 or TRBV6-3 and TRBJ2-3; 10 nucleotides line up with TRBD2. This CDR3 has 16 amino acids. V lost 5 bases, J lost 3 bases, and 8 bases stayed unmatched. Germline V gene sequence: CDR1 MNHEY, CDR2 SVGEGT.

This clonotype was seen many times. V usage is TRBV11-2 and J usage is TRBJ2-3, with D hard to call. V was pared by 3 bases and J by 6 bases, with 10 bases between. Germline V lookup: CDR1 SGHAT, CDR2 FQNNGV. The CDR3 runs 13 residues. The CDR3 protein is CASSFSSGDTQYF. CDR3 DNA: TGTGCCAGCAGCTTCAGTTCCGGGGATACGCAGTATTTT. Based on the CDR3 plus reference TRBV11-2 and TRBJ2-3, the full variable domain is EAGVAQSPRYKIIEKRQSVAFWCNPISGHATLYWYQQILGQGPKLLIQFQNNGVVDDSQLPKDRFSAERLKGVDSTLKIQPAKLEDSAVYLCASSFSSGDTQYFGPGTRLTVL.

Worth noting for this clonotype: Mismatch with germline at one junction end may stem from a read error. This rearrangement joins TRBV29-1 to TRBJ1-1; 11 positions agree with TRBD1. This CDR3 contains 13 residues. Germline assignment: CDR1 SQVTM and CDR2 ANQGSEA. The CDR3 loop is CSVGTGGRAEALF. The CDR3 region has the DNA TGCAGCGTCGGGACAGGGGGACGTGCTGAAGCTCTCTTT. The full variable domain, its missing parts supplied by reference TRBV29-1 and TRBJ1-1, is SAVISQKPSRDICQRGTSLTIQCQVDSQVTMMFWYRQQPGQSLTLIATANQGSEATYESGFVIDKFPISRPNLTFSTLTVSNMSPEDSSIYLCSVGTGGRAEALFGQGTRLTVV.

The gene calls are TRBV10-3 and TRBJ1-2; weak D call: TRBD1 (6 bases). The CDR3 runs 16 residues. V lost 6 bases and J 6 bases, leaving 23 bases between the germline ends. CDR1 and CDR2 (germline): ENHRY, SYGVKD. The CDR3 DNA is TGTGCCATCAGAGTCCCACAGGGAGAGAGGGGGAATGGCTACACCTTC. Translating gives CAIRVPQGERGNGYTF.

The sample holds many counts of this clonotype. The J gene is TRBJ2-3, the V gene TRBV27; 11 nucleotides agree with TRBD2. Germline CDR1 MNHEY, CDR2 SMNVEV (reference sequence). The V and J ends lost 5 bases and 0 bases, in that order; junction bases with no gene match: 7. The CDR3 has 17 amino acids. This CDR3 reads CASSLLTSGGSTDTQYF. The CDR3, as DNA: TGTGCCAGCAGTCTCCTCACTAGCGGGGGAAGCACAGATACGCAGTATTTT.

This clonotype was counted only a few times. The chain links TRBV19 to TRBJ2-1; D remains ambiguous. The CDR3 loop spans 14 amino acids. Germline-derived CDR1 and CDR2 are LNHDA and SQIVND (reference sequence). The ends were cut back, 6 bases at V and 3 bases at J, with 12 bases in the middle. The CDR3 region has the DNA TGTGCCAGTAGCATCACAGACCACTACAATGAGCAGTTCTTC. Its translation is CASSITDHYNEQFF.

Remarks on this clonotype: This may be a read error, as it is one base from a much larger clone. The J gene is TRBJ2-7, the V gene TRBV12-3 or TRBV12-4; 9 bases line up with TRBD1. The CDR3 length is 13 residues. CDR3 nucleotides: TGTGCCAGCAGTTACAGGGGGCGCTGGGAGCGGTACTTC. Protein: CASSYRGRWERYF.

This clonotype was detected ten times or more. The rearrangement joins TRBV6-2 or TRBV6-3 to TRBJ2-7; TRBD1 agrees at 7 bases. Germline V gene lookup returns CDR1 MNHEY and CDR2 SVGEGT. This CDR3 spans 15 amino acids. V lost 5 bases, J lost 0 bases, and 7 bases stayed unmatched. The CDR3: CASSTSGTDSYEQYF. DNA of the CDR3: TGTGCCAGCAGTACCTCCGGGACAGACTCCTACGAGCAGTACTTC.

The CDR3 loop reads CATSDRGSTEAFF. The CDR3 DNA follows: TGTGCCACCAGTGACAGGGGGTCGACTGAAGCTTTCTTT. The rearrangement uses TRBV24-1 and TRBJ1-1, with TRBD1 identical over 7 bases. From germline, CDR1 is KGHDR and CDR2 SFDVKD. V dropped 4 bases and J dropped 5; count of bases not matched to a gene: 3. The CDR3 totals 13 residues.

This clonotype has a count of ten or more. V gene TRBV12-3 or TRBV12-4 combines with J gene TRBJ1-1; TRBD1 might be the D (5 bases). The CDR3 has 14 residues. Trimming shortened V by 9 bases and J by 0 bases, and 14 bases separated the two germline ends. CDR3 residues: CASLERGVNTEAFF. The CDR3, as DNA: TGTGCCAGTCTCGAACGAGGGGTGAACACTGAAGCTTTCTTT.